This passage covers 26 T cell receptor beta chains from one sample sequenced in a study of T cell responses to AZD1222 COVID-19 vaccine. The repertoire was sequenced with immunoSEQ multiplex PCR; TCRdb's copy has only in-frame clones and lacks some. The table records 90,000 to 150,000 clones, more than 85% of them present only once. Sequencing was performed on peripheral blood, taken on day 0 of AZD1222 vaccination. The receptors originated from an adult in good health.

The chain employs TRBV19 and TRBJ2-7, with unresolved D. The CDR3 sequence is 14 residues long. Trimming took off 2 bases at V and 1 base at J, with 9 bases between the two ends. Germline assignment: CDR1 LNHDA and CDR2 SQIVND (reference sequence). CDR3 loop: CASSINTVSYEQYF. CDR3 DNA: TGTGCCAGTAGTATAAATACGGTGTCCTACGAGCAGTACTTC.

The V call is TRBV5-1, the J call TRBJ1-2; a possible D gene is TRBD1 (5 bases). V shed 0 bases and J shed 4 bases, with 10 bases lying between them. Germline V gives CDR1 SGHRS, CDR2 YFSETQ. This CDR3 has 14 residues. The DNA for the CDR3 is TGCGCCAGCAGCTTGGTCGAGGGGACCTATGGCTACACCTTC. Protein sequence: CASSLVEGTYGYTF.

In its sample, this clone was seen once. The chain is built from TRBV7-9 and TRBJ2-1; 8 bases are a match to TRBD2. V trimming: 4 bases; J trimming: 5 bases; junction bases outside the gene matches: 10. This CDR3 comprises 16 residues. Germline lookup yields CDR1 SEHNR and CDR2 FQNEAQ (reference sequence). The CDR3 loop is CASSSQSGRGDNEQFF. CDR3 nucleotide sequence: TGTGCCAGCAGCTCTCAGAGCGGGAGAGGGGACAATGAGCAGTTCTTC.

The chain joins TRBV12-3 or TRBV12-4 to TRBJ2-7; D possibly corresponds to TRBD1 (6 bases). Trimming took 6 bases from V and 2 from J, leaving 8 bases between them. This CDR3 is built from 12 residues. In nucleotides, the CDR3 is TGTGCCAGCAGATGGGACACCTACGAGCAGTACTTC. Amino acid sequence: CASRWDTYEQYF.

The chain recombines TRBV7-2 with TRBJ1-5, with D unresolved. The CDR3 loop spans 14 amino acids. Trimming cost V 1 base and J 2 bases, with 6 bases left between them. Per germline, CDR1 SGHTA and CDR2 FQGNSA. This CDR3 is CASSLEWGNQPQHF. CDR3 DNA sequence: TGTGCCAGCAGCTTAGAATGGGGCAATCAGCCCCAGCATTTT. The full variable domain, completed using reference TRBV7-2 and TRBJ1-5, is GAGVSQSPSNKVTEKGKDVELRCDPISGHTALYWYRQSLGQGLEFLIYFQGNSAPDKSGLPSDRFSAERTGGSVSTLTIQRTQQEDSAVYLCASSLEWGNQPQHFGDGTRLSIL.

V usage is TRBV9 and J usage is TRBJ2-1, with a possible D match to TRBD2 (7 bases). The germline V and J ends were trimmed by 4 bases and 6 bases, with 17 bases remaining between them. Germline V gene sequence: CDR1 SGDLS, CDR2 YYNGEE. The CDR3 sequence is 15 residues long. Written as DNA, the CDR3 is TGTGCCAGCAGCTCACTAGGGGGGAGGGCCAATGAGCAGTTCTTC. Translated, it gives CASSSLGGRANEQFF.

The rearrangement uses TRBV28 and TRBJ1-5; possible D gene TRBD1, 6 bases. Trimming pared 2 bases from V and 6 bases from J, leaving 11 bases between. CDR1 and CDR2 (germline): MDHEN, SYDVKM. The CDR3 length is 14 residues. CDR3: CASSLRGGGQPQHF. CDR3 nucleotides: TGTGCCAGCAGTTTACGAGGGGGGGGTCAGCCCCAGCATTTT.

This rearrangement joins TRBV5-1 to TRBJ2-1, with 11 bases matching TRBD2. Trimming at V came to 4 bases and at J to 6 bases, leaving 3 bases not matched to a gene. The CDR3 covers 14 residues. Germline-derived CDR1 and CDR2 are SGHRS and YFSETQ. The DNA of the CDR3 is TGCGCCAGCAGCCCTGGACTAGCGGGCAATGAGCAGTTCTTC. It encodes CASSPGLAGNEQFF.

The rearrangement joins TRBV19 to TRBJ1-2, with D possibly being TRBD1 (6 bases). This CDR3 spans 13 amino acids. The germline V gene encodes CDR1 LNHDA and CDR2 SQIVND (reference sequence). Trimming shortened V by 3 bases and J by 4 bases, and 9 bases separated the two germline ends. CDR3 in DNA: TGTGCCAGTAGTATGGTAGGGGGCTATGGCTACACCTTC. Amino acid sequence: CASSMVGGYGYTF.

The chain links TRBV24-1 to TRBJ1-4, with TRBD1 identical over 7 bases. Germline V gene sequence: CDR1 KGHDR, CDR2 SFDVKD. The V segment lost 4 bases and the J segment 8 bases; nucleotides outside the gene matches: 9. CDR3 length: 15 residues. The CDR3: CATSDHRGQAEKLFF. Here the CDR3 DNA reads TGTGCCACCAGTGACCACAGGGGCCAGGCGGAAAAACTGTTTTTT.

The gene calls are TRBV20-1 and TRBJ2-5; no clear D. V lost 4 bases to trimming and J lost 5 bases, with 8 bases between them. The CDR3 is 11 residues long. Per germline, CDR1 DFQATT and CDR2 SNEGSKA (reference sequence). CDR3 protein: CSAILGETQYF. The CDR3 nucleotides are TGCAGTGCTATTCTGGGGGAGACCCAGTACTTC.

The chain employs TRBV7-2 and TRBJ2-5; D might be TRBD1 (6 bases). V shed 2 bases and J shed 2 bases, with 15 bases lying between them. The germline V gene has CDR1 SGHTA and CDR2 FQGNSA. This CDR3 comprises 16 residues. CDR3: CASSLTLNRVQETQYF. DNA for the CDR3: TGTGCCAGCAGCTTAACATTAAACAGGGTACAAGAGACCCAGTACTTC.

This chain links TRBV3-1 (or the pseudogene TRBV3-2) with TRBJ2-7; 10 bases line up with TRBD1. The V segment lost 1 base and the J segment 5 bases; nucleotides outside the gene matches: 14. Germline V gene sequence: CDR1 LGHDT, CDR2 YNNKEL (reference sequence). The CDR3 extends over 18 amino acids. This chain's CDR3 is CASSQVFGSGTGANEQYF. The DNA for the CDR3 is TGTGCCAGCAGCCAAGTTTTCGGCTCCGGGACAGGGGCCAACGAGCAGTACTTC.

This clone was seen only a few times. CDR3 DNA sequence: TGTGCCAGCAGTTTATCGTCGGGGTTTGAAGCTTTCTTT. It specifies CASSLSSGFEAFF. The chain is built from TRBV27 and TRBJ1-1; D is uncertain. The CDR3 is 13 amino acids. Trimming took off 0 bases at V and 7 bases at J, with 9 bases between the two ends. Per the germline V gene, CDR1 is MNHEY and CDR2 is SMNVEV (reference sequence).

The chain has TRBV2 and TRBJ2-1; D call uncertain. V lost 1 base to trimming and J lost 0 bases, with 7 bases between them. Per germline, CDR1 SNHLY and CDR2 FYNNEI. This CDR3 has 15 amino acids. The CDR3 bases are TGTGCCAGCAGTGAAGGGGGAAGCTCCTACAATGAGCAGTTCTTC. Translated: CASSEGGSSYNEQFF. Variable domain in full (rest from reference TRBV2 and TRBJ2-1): EPEVTQTPSHQVTQMGQEVILRCVPISNHLYFYWYRQILGQKVEFLVSFYNNEISEKSEIFDDQFSVERPDGSNFTLKIRSTKLEDSAMYFCASSEGGSSYNEQFFGPGTRLTVL.

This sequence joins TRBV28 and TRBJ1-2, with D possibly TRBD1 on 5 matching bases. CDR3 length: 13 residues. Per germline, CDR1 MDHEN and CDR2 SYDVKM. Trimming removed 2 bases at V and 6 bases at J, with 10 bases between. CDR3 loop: CASSLGGWDGYTF. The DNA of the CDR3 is TGTGCCAGCAGTTTAGGGGGTTGGGATGGCTACACCTTC.

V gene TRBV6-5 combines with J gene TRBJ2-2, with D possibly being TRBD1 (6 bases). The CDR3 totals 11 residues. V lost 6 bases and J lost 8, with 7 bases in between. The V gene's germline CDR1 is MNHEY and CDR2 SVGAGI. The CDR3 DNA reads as TGTGCCAGCAGGAGGGGGGGGGAGCTGTTTTTT. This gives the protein CASRRGGELFF.

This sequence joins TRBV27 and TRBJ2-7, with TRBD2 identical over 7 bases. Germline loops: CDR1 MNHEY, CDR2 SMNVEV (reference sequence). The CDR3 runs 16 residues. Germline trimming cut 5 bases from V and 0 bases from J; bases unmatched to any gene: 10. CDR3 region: CASSPLTAGHSYEQYF. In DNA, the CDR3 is TGTGCCAGCAGTCCCCTAACAGCGGGGCACTCCTACGAGCAGTACTTC.

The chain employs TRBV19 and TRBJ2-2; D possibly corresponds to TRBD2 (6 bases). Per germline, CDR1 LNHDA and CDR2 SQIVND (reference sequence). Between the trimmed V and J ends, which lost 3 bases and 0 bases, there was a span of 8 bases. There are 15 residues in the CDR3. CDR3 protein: CASSIAGPNTGELFF. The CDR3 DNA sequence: TGTGCCAGTAGTATTGCGGGGCCGAACACCGGGGAGCTGTTTTTT.

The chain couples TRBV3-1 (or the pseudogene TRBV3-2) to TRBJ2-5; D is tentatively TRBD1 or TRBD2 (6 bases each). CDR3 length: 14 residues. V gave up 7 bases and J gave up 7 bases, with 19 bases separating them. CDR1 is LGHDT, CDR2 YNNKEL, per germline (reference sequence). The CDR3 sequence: CASTGGTAPGTQYF. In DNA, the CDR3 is TGTGCCAGCACCGGGGGCACGGCCCCGGGGACCCAGTACTTC.

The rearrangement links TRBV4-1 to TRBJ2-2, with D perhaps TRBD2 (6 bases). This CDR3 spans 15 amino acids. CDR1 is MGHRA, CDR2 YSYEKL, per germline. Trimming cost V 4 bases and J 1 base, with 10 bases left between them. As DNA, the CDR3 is TGCGCCAGCAGCCCCTCGGGGGAGAACACCGGGGAGCTGTTTTTT. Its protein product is CASSPSGENTGELFF.

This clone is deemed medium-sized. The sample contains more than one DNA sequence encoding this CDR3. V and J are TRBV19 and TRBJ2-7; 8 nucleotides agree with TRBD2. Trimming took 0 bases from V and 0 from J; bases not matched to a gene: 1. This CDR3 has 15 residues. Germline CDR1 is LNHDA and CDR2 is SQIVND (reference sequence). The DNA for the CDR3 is TGTGCCAGTAGTATAGACAGCGGGGGCTCCTACGAGCAGTACTTC. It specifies CASSIDSGGSYEQYF.

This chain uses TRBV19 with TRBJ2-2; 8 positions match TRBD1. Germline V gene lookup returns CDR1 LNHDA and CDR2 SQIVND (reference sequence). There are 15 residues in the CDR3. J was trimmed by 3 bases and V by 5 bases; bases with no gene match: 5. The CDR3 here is CASSVGQGHTGELFF. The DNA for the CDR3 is TGTGCCAGTAGTGTTGGACAGGGCCACACCGGGGAGCTGTTTTTT.

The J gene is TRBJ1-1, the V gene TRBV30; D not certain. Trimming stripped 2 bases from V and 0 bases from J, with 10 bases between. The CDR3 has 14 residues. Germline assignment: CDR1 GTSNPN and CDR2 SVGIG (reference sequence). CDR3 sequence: CAWSIGIMNTEAFF. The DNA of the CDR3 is TGTGCCTGGAGTATTGGGATCATGAACACTGAAGCTTTCTTT.

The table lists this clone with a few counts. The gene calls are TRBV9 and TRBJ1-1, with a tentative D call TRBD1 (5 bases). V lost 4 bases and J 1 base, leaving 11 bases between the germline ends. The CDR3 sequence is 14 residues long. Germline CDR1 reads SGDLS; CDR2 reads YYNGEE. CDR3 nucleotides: TGTGCCAGCAGCCCATTCGACAGGAACACTGAAGCTTTCTTT. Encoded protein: CASSPFDRNTEAFF.

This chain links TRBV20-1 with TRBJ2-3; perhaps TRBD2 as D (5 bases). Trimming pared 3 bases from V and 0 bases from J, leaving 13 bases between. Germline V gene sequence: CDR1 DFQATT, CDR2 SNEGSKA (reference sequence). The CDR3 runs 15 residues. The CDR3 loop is CSASRSGSSTDTQYF. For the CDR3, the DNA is TGCAGTGCTAGTCGCAGCGGATCTAGCACAGATACGCAGTATTTT.